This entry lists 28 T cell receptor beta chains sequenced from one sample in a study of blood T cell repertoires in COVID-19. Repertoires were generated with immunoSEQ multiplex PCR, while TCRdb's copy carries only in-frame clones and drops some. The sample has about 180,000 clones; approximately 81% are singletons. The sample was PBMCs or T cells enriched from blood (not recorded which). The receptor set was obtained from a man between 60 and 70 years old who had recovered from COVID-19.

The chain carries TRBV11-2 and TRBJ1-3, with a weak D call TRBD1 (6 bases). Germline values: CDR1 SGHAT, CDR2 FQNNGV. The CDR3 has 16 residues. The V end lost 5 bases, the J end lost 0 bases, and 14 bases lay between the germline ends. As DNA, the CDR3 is TGTGCCAGCAGCGTGATACAGGGTAGCTCTGGAAACACCATATATTTT. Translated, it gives CASSVIQGSSGNTIYF. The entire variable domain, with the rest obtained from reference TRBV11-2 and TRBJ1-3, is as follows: EAGVAQSPRYKIIEKRQSVAFWCNPISGHATLYWYQQILGQGPKLLIQFQNNGVVDDSQLPKDRFSAERLKGVDSTLKIQPAKLEDSAVYLCASSVIQGSSGNTIYFGEGSWLTVV.

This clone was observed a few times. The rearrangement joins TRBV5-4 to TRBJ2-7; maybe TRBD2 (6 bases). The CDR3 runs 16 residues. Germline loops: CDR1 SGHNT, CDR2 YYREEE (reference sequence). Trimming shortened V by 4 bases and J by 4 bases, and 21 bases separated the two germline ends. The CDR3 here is CASSRGTPRTHYEQYF. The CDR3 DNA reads TGTGCCAGCAGCCGGGGGACTCCCCGAACCCATTACGAGCAGTACTTC.

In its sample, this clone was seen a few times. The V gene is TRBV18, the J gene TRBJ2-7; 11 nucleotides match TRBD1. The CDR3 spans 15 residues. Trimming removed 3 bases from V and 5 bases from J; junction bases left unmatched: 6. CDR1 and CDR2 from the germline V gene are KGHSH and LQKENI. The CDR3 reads CASSPGQGVDNEQYF. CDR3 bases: TGTGCCAGCTCACCGGGACAGGGGGTTGACAACGAGCAGTACTTC.

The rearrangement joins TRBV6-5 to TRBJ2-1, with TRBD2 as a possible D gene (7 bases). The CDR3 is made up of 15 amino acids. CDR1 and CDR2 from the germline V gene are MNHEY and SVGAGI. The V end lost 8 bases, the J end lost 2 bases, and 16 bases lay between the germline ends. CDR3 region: CASGGGDRPYNEQFF. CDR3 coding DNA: TGTGCCAGCGGGGGGGGCGACAGACCCTACAATGAGCAGTTCTTC.

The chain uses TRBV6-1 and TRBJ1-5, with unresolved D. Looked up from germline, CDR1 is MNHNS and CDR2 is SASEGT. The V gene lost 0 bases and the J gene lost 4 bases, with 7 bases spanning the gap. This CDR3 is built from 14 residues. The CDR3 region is CASSEARRNQPQHF. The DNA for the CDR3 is TGTGCCAGCAGTGAAGCCCGCCGGAATCAGCCCCAGCATTTT.

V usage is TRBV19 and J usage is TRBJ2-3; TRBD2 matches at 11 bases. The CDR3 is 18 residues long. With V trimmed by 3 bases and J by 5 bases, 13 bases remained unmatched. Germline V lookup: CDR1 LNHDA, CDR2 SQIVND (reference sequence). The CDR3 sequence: CASSIRLAGGVGQDTQYF. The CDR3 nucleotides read TGTGCCAGTAGTATCCGGCTAGCGGGAGGTGTGGGACAAGATACGCAGTATTTT.

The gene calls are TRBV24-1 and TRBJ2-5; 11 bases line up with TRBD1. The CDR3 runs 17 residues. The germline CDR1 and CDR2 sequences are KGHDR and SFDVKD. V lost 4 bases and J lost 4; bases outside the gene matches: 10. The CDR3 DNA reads TGTGCCACCAGTGACGTCAGTGGACAGGGGGCCGGAGAGACCCAGTACTTC. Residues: CATSDVSGQGAGETQYF.

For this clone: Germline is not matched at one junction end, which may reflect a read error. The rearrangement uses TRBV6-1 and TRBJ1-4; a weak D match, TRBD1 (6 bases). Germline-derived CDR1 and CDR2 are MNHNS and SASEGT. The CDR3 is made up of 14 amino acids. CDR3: CASREGGGHEKLFF. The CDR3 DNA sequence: TGTGCCAGCAGAGAAGGGGGAGGTCATGAAAAACTGTTTTTT.

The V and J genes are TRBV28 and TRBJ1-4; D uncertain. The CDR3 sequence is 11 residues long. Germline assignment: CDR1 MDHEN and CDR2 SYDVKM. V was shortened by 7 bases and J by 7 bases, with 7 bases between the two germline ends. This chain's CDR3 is CASTLGEKLFF. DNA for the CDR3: TGTGCCAGCACCCTAGGTGAAAAACTGTTTTTT.

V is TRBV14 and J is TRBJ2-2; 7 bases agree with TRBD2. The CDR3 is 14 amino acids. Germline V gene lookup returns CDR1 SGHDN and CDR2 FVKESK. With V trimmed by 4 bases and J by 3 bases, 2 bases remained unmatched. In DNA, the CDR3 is TGTGCCAGCAGCCGGGGGAGGGACACCGGGGAGCTGTTTTTT. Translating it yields CASSRGRDTGELFF.

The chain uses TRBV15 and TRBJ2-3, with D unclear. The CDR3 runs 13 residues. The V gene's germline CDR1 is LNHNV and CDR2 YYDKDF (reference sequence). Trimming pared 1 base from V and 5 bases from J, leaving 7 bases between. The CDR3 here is CATSRARVDTQYF. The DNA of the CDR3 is TGTGCCACCAGCAGAGCTAGAGTAGATACGCAGTATTTT.

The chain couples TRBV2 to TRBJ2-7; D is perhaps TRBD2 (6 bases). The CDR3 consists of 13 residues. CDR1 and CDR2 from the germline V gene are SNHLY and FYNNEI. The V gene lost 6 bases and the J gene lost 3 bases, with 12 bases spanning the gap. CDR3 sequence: CASRDGLYYEQYF. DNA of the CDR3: TGTGCCAGCAGGGACGGACTATACTACGAGCAGTACTTC.

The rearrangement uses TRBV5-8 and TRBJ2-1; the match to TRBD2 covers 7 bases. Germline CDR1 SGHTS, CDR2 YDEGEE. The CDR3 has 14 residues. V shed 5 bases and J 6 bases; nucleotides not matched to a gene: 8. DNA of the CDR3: TGTGCCAGCAGACCTGGACTAGGGCTCAATGAGCAGTTCTTC. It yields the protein CASRPGLGLNEQFF.

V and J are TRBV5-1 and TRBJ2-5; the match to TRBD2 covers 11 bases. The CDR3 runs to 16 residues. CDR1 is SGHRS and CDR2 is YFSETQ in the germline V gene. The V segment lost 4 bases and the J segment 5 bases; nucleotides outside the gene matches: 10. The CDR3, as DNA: TGCGCCAGCAGCAACGGGCTAGCGGGAGGACTGGAGACCCAGTACTTC. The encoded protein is CASSNGLAGGLETQYF.

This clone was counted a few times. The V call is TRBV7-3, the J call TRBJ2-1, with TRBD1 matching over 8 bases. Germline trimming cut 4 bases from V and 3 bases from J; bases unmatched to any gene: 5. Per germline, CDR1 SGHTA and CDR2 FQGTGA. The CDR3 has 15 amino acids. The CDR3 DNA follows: TGTGCCAGCAGCTACGGACAGGGTAACTACAATGAGCAGTTCTTC. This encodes CASSYGQGNYNEQFF.

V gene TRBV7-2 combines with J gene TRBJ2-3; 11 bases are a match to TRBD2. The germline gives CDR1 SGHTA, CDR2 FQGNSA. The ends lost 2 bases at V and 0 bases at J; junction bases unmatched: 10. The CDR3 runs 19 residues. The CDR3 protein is CASSLMPRTSGSSTDTQYF. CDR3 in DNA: TGTGCCAGCAGCTTAATGCCCCGGACTAGCGGGTCTAGCACAGATACGCAGTATTTT. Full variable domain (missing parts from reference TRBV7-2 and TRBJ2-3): GAGVSQSPSNKVTEKGKDVELRCDPISGHTALYWYRQSLGQGLEFLIYFQGNSAPDKSGLPSDRFSAERTGGSVSTLTIQRTQQEDSAVYLCASSLMPRTSGSSTDTQYFGPGTRLTVL.

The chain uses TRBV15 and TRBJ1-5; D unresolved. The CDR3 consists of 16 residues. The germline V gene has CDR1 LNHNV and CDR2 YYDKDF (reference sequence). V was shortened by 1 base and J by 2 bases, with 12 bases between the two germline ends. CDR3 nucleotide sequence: TGTGCCACCAGCAGAGGTGGAGCCACGGGCAATCAGCCCCAGCATTTT. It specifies CATSRGGATGNQPQHF. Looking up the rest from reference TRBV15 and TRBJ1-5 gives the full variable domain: DAMVIQNPRYQVTQFGKPVTLSCSQTLNHNVMYWYQQKSSQAPKLLFHYYDKDFNNEADTPDNFQSRRPNTSFCFLDIRSPGLGDTAMYLCATSRGGATGNQPQHFGDGTRLSIL.

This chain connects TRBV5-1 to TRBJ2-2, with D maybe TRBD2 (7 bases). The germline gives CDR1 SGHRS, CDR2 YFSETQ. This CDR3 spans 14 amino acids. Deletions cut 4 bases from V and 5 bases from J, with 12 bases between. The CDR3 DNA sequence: TGCGCCAGCAGCCCGGGGGGCGGGACCGGGGAGCTGTTTTTT. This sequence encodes CASSPGGGTGELFF.

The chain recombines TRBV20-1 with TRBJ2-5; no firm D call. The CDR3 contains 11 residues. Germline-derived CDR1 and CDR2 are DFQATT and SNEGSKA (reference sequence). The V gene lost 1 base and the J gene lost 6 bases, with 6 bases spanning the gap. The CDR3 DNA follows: TGCAGTGCTAGAGTATCTCAGACCCAGTACTTC. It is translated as CSARVSQTQYF.

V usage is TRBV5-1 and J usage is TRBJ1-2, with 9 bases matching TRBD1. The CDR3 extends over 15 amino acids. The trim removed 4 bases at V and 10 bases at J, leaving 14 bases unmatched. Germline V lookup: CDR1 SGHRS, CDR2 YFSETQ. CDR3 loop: CASSQGQGWSLYYTF. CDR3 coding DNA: TGCGCCAGCAGCCAGGGACAGGGATGGTCTTTGTACTACACCTTC.

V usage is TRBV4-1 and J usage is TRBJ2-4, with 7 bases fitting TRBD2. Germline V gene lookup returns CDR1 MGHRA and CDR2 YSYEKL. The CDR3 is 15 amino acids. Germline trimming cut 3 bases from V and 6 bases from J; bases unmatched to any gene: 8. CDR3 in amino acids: CASSHDPSGPNIQYF. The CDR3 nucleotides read TGCGCCAGCAGCCACGATCCTAGCGGACCAAACATTCAGTACTTC.

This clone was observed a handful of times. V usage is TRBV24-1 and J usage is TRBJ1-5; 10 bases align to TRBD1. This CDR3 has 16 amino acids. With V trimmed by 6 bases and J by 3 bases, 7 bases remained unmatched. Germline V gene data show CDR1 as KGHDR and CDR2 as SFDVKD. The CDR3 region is CATSPRGTGDNQPQHF. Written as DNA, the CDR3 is TGTGCCACCAGTCCCCGAGGGACAGGGGACAATCAGCCCCAGCATTTT.

CDR3 sequence (DNA): TGTGCCAGCAGTTTATCGCCTAGCGGCCACAATGAGCAGTTCTTC. It encodes CASSLSPSGHNEQFF. The gene calls are TRBV27 and TRBJ2-1; TRBD2 matches 7 bases. The CDR3 runs 15 residues. Trimming at V came to 0 bases and at J to 5 bases, leaving 4 bases not matched to a gene. Germline values: CDR1 MNHEY, CDR2 SMNVEV (reference sequence).

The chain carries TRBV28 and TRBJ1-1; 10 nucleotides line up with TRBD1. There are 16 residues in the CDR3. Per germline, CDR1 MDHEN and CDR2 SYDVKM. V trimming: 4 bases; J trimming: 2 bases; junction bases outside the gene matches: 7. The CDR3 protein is CASSSGTGVRNTEAFF. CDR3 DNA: TGTGCCAGCAGTTCCGGGACAGGGGTTCGAAACACTGAAGCTTTCTTT.

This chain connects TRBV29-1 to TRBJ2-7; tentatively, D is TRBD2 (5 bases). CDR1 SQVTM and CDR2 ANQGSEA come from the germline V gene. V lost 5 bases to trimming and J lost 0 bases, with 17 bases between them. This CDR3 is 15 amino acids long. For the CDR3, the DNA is TGCAGCGTTATGAGACCCCGTGGAGGCTCCTACGAGCAGTACTTC. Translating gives CSVMRPRGGSYEQYF.

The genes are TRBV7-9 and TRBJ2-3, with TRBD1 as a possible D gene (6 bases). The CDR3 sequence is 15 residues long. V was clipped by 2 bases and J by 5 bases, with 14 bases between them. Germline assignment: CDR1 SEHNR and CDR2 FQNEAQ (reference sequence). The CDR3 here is CASSLPPSRGDTQYF. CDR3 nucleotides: TGTGCCAGCAGCTTACCTCCTAGCAGGGGAGATACGCAGTATTTT.

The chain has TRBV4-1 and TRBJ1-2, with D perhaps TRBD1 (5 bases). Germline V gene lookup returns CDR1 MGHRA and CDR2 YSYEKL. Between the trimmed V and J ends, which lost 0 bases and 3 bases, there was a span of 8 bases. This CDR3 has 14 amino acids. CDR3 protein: CASSQDGGYYGYTF. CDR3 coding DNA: TGCGCCAGCAGCCAAGATGGGGGGTACTATGGCTACACCTTC.

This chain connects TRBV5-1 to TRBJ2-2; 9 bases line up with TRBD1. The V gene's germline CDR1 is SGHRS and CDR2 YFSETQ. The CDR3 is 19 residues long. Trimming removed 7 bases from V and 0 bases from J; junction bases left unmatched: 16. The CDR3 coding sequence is TGCGCCAGCGGGCCTATTCCGGGACAGGGAAACGCGAACACCGGGGAGCTGTTTTTT. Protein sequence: CASGPIPGQGNANTGELFF.